This T cell receptor (beta chain) was found in a study of blood T cell repertoires in COVID-19. Study context: Samples representing acute and convalescent COVID-19 were sourced from the United States, Italy and Spain. Sample material is recorded as cDNA or gDNA derived from T cells, B-cell-depleted T cells, or PBMCs.

The germline CDR1 and CDR2 sequences are LGHDT and YNNKEL (reference sequence). The trim removed 4 bases at V and 2 bases at J, leaving 6 bases unmatched. This CDR3 has 15 amino acids. How the authors handled the data: Estimates of nucleated cell counts were drawn from the amplification of reference gene primers. Generated by immunoSEQ multiplex PCR, the TCRdb table keeps only in-frame clones and is missing some. V and J calls and clone size follow that table, whereas D and trimming were derived from the DNA. The sample has roughly 130,000 clones, approximately 82% seen once. The rearrangement links TRBV3-1 (or the pseudogene TRBV3-2) to TRBJ1-2; 8 bases are shared with TRBD1. The TCR originated in a man aged 40-50 years with active or convalescent COVID-19. Material: peripheral blood. CDR3 amino acids: CASSLYHRGNYGYTF. Here the CDR3 DNA reads TGTGCCAGCAGCCTCTACCACAGGGGGAACTATGGCTACACCTTC.